The 25 T cell receptor beta chains given below trace back to one sample, sequenced in a study of OX40 agonist ivuxolimab in advanced cancers. Here immunoSEQ multiplex PCR was the method, and the copy in TCRdb shows in-frame clones only, minus some. The sample contains roughly 20,000 clones, about 83% of which appear only once. Here the sequenced sample was CD4+ or CD8+ T cells sorted from blood, taken in a trial of the OX40 agonist ivuxolimab. The receptors shown here come from an adult with an advanced solid tumor such as melanoma, head and neck, liver or kidney cancer.

This chain joins TRBV5-6 and TRBJ2-7, with D possibly matching TRBD1 (6 bases). The CDR3 has 14 residues. CDR1 SGHDT and CDR2 YYEEEE come from the germline V gene. Trimming stripped 4 bases from V and 3 bases from J, with 14 bases between. The CDR3 loop reads CASSPAGTYYEQYF. CDR3 bases: TGTGCCAGCAGCCCAGCCGGGACATACTACGAGCAGTACTTC. Combining the CDR3 with reference TRBV5-6 and TRBJ2-7 gives the whole variable domain DAGVTQSPTHLIKTRGQQVTLRCSPKSGHDTVSWYQQALGQGPQFIFQYYEEEERQRGNFPDRFSGHQFPNYSSELNVNALLLGDSALYLCASSPAGTYYEQYFGPGTRLTVT.

The chain carries TRBV6-5 and TRBJ1-3, with D unresolved. Trimming removed 6 bases from V and 0 bases from J, with 12 bases in between. Germline values: CDR1 MNHEY, CDR2 SVGAGI. This CDR3 region has 15 residues. The CDR3 nucleotides are TGTGCCAGCAGCAGTTGGGCGGACTCTGGAAACACCATATATTTT. It is translated as CASSSWADSGNTIYF.

The CDR3 bases are TGCGCCAGCAGCTTGGACAGGGGGGGCGAGCAGTACTTC. Amino acids: CASSLDRGGEQYF. The gene calls are TRBV5-1 and TRBJ2-7; tentative D call: TRBD1 (8 bases). V was shortened by 0 bases and J by 6 bases, with 10 bases between the two germline ends. This CDR3 region has 13 residues. The germline V gene has CDR1 SGHRS and CDR2 YFSETQ.

To note about this clone: Additional DNA sequences in this sample encode the identical CDR3. The chain combines TRBV7-3 with TRBJ2-5; weak D call: TRBD1 (6 bases). The CDR3 sequence is 10 residues long. Germline V gene sequence: CDR1 SGHTA, CDR2 FQGTGA. The V gene lost 7 bases and the J gene lost 14 bases, with 14 bases spanning the gap. CDR3 sequence reads: CASTLPGQYF. The CDR3 coding sequence is TGTGCCAGCACCCTTCCGGGACAATACTTC.

The V call is TRBV6-1, the J call TRBJ2-2; perhaps TRBD1 as D (5 bases). The CDR3 extends over 17 amino acids. CDR1 and CDR2 (germline): MNHNS, SASEGT. With 0 bases removed from V and 0 bases from J, the gap between germline ends came to 11 bases. The CDR3 region has the DNA TGTGCCAGCAGTGAAGCGCTTGTACAGGCGAACACCGGGGAGCTGTTTTTT. Protein product: CASSEALVQANTGELFF.

The chain uses TRBV11-1 and TRBJ2-7, with D perhaps matching TRBD1 (6 bases). This CDR3 spans 15 amino acids. Germline V gives CDR1 SGHAT, CDR2 FQDESV (reference sequence). The ends were cut back, 5 bases at V and 4 bases at J, with 18 bases in the middle. CDR3 region: CASSLAGVGQYEQYF. CDR3 nucleotides: TGTGCCAGCAGCCTCGCAGGGGTAGGGCAGTACGAGCAGTACTTC. The whole variable domain, filled in from reference TRBV11-1 and TRBJ2-7, reads EAEVAQSPRYKITEKSQAVAFWCDPISGHATLYWYRQILGQGPELLVQFQDESVVDDSQLPKDRFSAERLKGVDSTLKIQPAELGDSAMYLCASSLAGVGQYEQYFGPGTRLTVT.

The chain uses TRBV7-9 and TRBJ1-1; D not certain. The germline V gene has CDR1 SEHNR and CDR2 FQNEAQ (reference sequence). Trimming stripped 4 bases from V and 4 bases from J, with 4 bases between. The CDR3 covers 11 residues. The CDR3 reads CASSSGTEAFF. The CDR3 nucleotides are TGTGCCAGCAGCTCCGGCACTGAAGCTTTCTTT.

J is TRBJ2-2 and V is TRBV6-5; 7 nucleotides match TRBD1. Germline loops: CDR1 MNHEY, CDR2 SVGAGI. This CDR3 region has 14 residues. V was clipped by 5 bases and J by 4 bases; unmatched bases: 4. CDR3 nucleotide sequence: TGTGCCAGCAGTCATTCAGGGGGCACCGGGGAGCTGTTTTTT. Translated: CASSHSGGTGELFF.

The chain is built from TRBV30 and TRBJ2-7; D unresolved. Germline values: CDR1 GTSNPN, CDR2 SVGIG (reference sequence). CDR3 length: 12 residues. V was shortened by 2 bases and J by 3 bases, with 8 bases between the two germline ends. CDR3 loop: CAWSPSHYEQYF. CDR3 nucleotides: TGTGCCTGGAGTCCCTCTCACTACGAGCAGTACTTC.

The V call is TRBV7-3, the J call TRBJ1-1, with 7 positions matching TRBD1. Losses at the gene ends were 6 bases for V and 3 bases for J; bases not matched to a gene: 4. Germline-derived CDR1 and CDR2 are SGHTA and FQGTGA. This CDR3 has 13 amino acids. CDR3 DNA: TGTGCCAGCAGTACCCAGGGGGACACTGAAGCTTTCTTT. This sequence encodes CASSTQGDTEAFF.

The rearrangement links TRBV28 to TRBJ2-7; 9 nucleotides line up with TRBD1. Germline CDR1 MDHEN, CDR2 SYDVKM. V lost 5 bases, J lost 9 bases, and 8 bases stayed unmatched. The CDR3 covers 13 residues. The CDR3 region has the DNA TGTGCCAGCAGTCCTTCTACAGGGGGCGCGCAGTACTTC. Amino acids: CASSPSTGGAQYF.

The chain recombines TRBV15 with TRBJ2-2; D unresolved. This CDR3 has 16 residues. Germline lookup yields CDR1 LNHNV and CDR2 YYDKDF (reference sequence). V lost 5 bases and J lost 4, with 17 bases in between. The CDR3 here is CATSFGLNEATGELFF. The CDR3 bases are TGTGCCACCAGCTTTGGTCTCAATGAAGCCACCGGGGAGCTGTTTTTT.

The V call is TRBV27, the J call TRBJ2-7; D gene ambiguous. The CDR3 covers 14 residues. Trimming pared 0 bases from V and 0 bases from J, leaving 6 bases between. Germline loops: CDR1 MNHEY, CDR2 SMNVEV (reference sequence). CDR3 nucleotides: TGTGCCAGCAGTTTATCAGCTGTCTCCTACGAGCAGTACTTC. Protein sequence: CASSLSAVSYEQYF.

The chain couples TRBV6-1 to TRBJ2-7; D ambiguous. The germline gives CDR1 MNHNS, CDR2 SASEGT. This CDR3 has 9 amino acids. V lost 6 bases and J lost 3, with 0 bases in between. In DNA, the CDR3 is TGTGCCAGCAGCTACGAGCAGTACTTC. This encodes CASSYEQYF.

The chain joins TRBV5-5 to TRBJ1-1; no clear D. CDR3 length: 14 amino acids. Germline loops: CDR1 SGHKS, CDR2 YYEKEE (reference sequence). V was pared by 0 bases and J by 1 base, with 7 bases between. The DNA of the CDR3 is TGTGCCAGCAGCTTGGCAGTCACGAACACTGAAGCTTTCTTT. Translation gives CASSLAVTNTEAFF.

J is TRBJ2-1 and V is TRBV27, with unresolved D. The germline V and J ends were trimmed by 5 bases and 3 bases, with 14 bases remaining between them. Per the germline V gene, CDR1 is MNHEY and CDR2 is SMNVEV (reference sequence). The CDR3 has 15 amino acids. CDR3 in DNA: TGTGCCAGCAGTGAAGGGCCCAGTATCTACAATGAGCAGTTCTTC. This encodes CASSEGPSIYNEQFF.

The DNA of the CDR3 is TGTGCCAGCAGAACAGGGTCCTATGGCTACACCTTC. This translates into CASRTGSYGYTF. The V gene is TRBV28, the J gene TRBJ1-2; the D gene is possibly TRBD1 (6 bases). This CDR3 spans 12 amino acids. V lost 6 bases and J lost 4, with 9 bases in between. CDR1 MDHEN and CDR2 SYDVKM come from the germline V gene.

This chain uses TRBV7-2 with TRBJ2-7; D is possibly TRBD1 (5 bases). This CDR3 comprises 16 residues. V shed 2 bases and J shed 1 base, with 15 bases lying between them. Germline assignment: CDR1 SGHTA and CDR2 FQGNSA. The CDR3 nucleotides are TGTGCCAGCAGCTTATTCGCAGGGTCCCTATCCTACGAGCAGTACTTC. It specifies CASSLFAGSLSYEQYF.

This chain joins TRBV5-6 and TRBJ2-4, with TRBD1 matching over 7 bases. The CDR3 has 15 residues. V lost 3 bases and J lost 14; bases outside the gene matches: 17. Germline assignment: CDR1 SGHDT and CDR2 YYEEEE. The CDR3 here is CASSSWDRPPFSEYF. CDR3 DNA sequence: TGTGCCAGCAGCTCCTGGGACAGACCCCCTTTTTCGGAGTACTTC.

This clone was detected once. V and J are TRBV13 and TRBJ2-5; D is possibly TRBD1 (7 bases). Between the trimmed V and J ends, which lost 4 bases and 5 bases, there was a span of 14 bases. This CDR3 spans 14 amino acids. Germline values: CDR1 PRHDT, CDR2 FYEKMQ (reference sequence). The CDR3 is CASSSGGFRETQYF. The CDR3 coding sequence is TGTGCCAGCAGCTCAGGGGGGTTTCGGGAGACCCAGTACTTC.

The chain joins TRBV30 to TRBJ2-1; 8 positions match TRBD2. Trimming took 2 bases from V and 7 from J; bases not matched to a gene: 7. The CDR3 has 14 residues. Germline V gene lookup returns CDR1 GTSNPN and CDR2 SVGIG (reference sequence). CDR3 sequence: CAWSLAGPKNEQFF. The CDR3 DNA is TGTGCCTGGAGTTTAGCGGGGCCCAAAAATGAGCAGTTCTTC. Drawing the rest from reference TRBV30 and TRBJ2-1, the complete variable domain is SQTIHQWPATLVQPVGSPLSLECTVEGTSNPNLYWYRQAAGRGLQLLFYSVGIGQISSEVPQNLSASRPQDRQFILSSKKLLLSDSGFYLCAWSLAGPKNEQFFGPGTRLTVL.

The gene calls are TRBV2 and TRBJ2-4; 14 bases fit TRBD2. CDR1 and CDR2 from the germline V gene are SNHLY and FYNNEI. There are 16 residues in the CDR3. Unmatched junction bases numbered 9, after V lost 5 bases and J lost 9 bases. This CDR3 is CASSRGLAGVAGIQYF. The CDR3, as DNA: TGTGCCAGCAGTCGGGGACTAGCGGGAGTAGCTGGCATTCAGTACTTC.

This chain links TRBV5-1 with TRBJ2-7; no definite D call. V was clipped by 1 base and J by 0 bases, with 11 bases between them. Looked up from germline, CDR1 is SGHRS and CDR2 is YFSETQ. The CDR3 loop spans 15 amino acids. CDR3 amino acids: CASSLRGSLSYEQYF. As DNA, the CDR3 is TGCGCCAGCAGCTTGAGAGGCAGCCTCTCCTACGAGCAGTACTTC.

The CDR3 loop reads CASSHESLPSGNTIYF. DNA for the CDR3: TGTGCCAGCAGCCACGAGTCTCTCCCCTCTGGAAACACCATATATTTT. This chain links TRBV5-7 with TRBJ1-3; no clear D gene. TRBV5-7 is noted as an ORF with a role that remains uncertain. This CDR3 is built from 16 residues. Trimming removed 4 bases at V and 0 bases at J, with 14 bases between.

The genes are TRBV15 and TRBJ2-1; 15 bases line up with TRBD2. Germline CDR1 is LNHNV and CDR2 is YYDKDF (reference sequence). J gave up 5 bases and V 3 bases, and 5 bases lay outside the gene matches. This CDR3 has 17 amino acids. DNA of the CDR3: TGTGCCACCAGCAGTGGACTAGCGGGAGGGCCCCACAATGAGCAGTTCTTC. It is translated as CATSSGLAGGPHNEQFF.